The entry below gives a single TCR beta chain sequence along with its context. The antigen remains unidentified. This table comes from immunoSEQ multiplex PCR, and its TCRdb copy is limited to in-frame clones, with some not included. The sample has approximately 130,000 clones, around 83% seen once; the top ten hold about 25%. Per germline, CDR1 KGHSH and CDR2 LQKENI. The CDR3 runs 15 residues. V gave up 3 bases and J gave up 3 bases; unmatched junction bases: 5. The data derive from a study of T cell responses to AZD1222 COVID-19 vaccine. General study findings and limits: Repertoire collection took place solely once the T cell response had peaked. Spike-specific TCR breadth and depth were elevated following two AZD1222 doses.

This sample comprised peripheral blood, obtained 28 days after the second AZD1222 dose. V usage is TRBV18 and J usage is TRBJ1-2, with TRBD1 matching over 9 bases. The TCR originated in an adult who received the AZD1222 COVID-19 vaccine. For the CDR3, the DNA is TGTGCCAGCTCACCCGTGACAGGGGGAGACTATGGCTACACCTTC. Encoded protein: CASSPVTGGDYGYTF.